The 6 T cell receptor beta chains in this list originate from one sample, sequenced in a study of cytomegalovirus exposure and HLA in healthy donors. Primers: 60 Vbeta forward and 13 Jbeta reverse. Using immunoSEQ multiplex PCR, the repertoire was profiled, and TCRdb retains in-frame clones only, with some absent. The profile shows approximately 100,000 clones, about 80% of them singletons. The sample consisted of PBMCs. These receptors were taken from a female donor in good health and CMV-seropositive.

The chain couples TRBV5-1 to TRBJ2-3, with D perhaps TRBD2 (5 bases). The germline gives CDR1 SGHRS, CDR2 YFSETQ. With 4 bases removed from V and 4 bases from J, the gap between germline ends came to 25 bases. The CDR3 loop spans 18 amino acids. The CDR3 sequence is CASSRHSKGRIGADTQYF. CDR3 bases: TGCGCCAGCAGCCGCCACAGCAAGGGTCGTATCGGGGCAGATACGCAGTATTTT.

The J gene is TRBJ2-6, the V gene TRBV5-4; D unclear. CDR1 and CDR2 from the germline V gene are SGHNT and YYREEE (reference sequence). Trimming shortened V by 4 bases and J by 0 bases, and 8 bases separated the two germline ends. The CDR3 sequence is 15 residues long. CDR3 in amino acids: CASSNTVSGANVLTF. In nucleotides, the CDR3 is TGTGCCAGCAGCAACACAGTCTCTGGGGCCAACGTCCTGACTTTC.

In DNA form, the CDR3 reads TGTGCCAGCAGCCCCCCAGGCACAGATACGCAGTATTTT. Its translation is CASSPPGTDTQYF. The gene calls are TRBV9 and TRBJ2-3; no definite D call. V was shortened by 4 bases and J by 1 base, with 7 bases between the two germline ends. Germline CDR1 is SGDLS and CDR2 is YYNGEE. This CDR3 has 13 amino acids.

For the CDR3, the DNA is TGTGCCAGTGGGCCGGGAGTCCCCCAGCATTTT. Protein product: CASGPGVPQHF. The chain combines TRBV27 with TRBJ1-5; D is uncertain. CDR3 length: 11 residues. V lost 9 bases, J lost 10 bases, and 13 bases lay in between. Looked up from germline, CDR1 is MNHEY and CDR2 is SMNVEV (reference sequence).

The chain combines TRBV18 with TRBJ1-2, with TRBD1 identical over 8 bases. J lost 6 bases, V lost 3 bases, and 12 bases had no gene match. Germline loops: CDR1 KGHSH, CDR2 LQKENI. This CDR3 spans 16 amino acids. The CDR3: CASSPSTGQGTNGYTF. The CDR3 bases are TGTGCCAGCTCACCGTCCACCGGACAGGGAACAAATGGCTACACCTTC.

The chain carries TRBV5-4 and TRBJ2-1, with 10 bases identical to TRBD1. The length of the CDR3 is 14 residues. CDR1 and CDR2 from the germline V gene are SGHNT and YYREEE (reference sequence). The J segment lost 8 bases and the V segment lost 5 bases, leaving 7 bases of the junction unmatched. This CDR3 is CASRRDRGGDEQFF. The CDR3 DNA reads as TGTGCCAGCAGGAGGGACAGGGGAGGCGATGAGCAGTTCTTC.